Listed here is a single T cell receptor beta chain. Its antigen is as yet unknown. The sample originates from a study of blood T cells in healthy people across ages. Study-wide context: Capture by template switching was about one barcoded beta molecule per two T cells.

Combining a sample-barcoded 5' primer with a J-beta primer mix, a second PCR ran for roughly 7 to 12 cycles. Every cDNA molecule bore a tag from a template-switch adaptor containing 12 random nucleotides. A single record per CDR3 protein comes from TCRdb applying MiXCR to the 5' RACE reads. The sample yields roughly 1,300,000 distinct CDR3 sequences, roughly 64% seen once. Study observations and caveats: Per million T cells, TCR beta diversity dropped roughly linearly as age increased.

Germline V CDR1 and CDR2: MNHEY, SMNVEV (reference sequence). The V end was cut by 5 bases, the J end by 1 base, with 11 bases between. The CDR3 covers 14 residues. The source is a man aged 18 to 29 in good health. The gene calls are TRBV27 and TRBJ1-1, with D hard to call. The sample consisted of blood. The CDR3: CASSPLTWNTEAFF. In nucleotides, the CDR3 is TGTGCCAGCAGTCCCTTGACCTGGAACACTGAAGCTTTCTTT.